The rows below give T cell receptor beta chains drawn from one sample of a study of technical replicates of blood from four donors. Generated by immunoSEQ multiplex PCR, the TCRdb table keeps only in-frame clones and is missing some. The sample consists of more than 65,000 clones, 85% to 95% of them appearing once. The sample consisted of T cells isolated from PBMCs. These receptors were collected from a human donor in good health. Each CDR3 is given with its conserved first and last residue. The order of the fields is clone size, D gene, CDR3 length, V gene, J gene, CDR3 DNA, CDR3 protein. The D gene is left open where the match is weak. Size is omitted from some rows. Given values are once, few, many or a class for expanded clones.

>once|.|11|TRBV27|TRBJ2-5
TGTGCCAGCAGTAAGGGGGAGACCCAGTACTTC
CASSKGETQYF
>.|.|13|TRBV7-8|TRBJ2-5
TGTGCCAGCAGCTTTATTTCTCAAGAGACCCAGTACTTC
CASSFISQETQYF
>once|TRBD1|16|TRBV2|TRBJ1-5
TGTGCCAGCAGTGAAGCCGGGACAGGCCCCCATCAGCCCCAGCATTTT
CASSEAGTGPHQPQHF
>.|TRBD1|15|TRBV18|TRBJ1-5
TGTGCCAGCTCAACCGGGACAGGAAGCAATCAGCCCCAGCATTTT
CASSTGTGSNQPQHF
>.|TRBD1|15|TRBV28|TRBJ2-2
TGTGCCAGCAGTTTGGGGGACAGGGTGACCGGGGAGCTGTTTTTT
CASSLGDRVTGELFF
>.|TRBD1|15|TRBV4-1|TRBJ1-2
TGCGCCAGCAGCCTTTCCGGGACAGGGGGTAATGGCTACACCTTC
CASSLSGTGGNGYTF
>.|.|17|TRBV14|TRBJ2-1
TGTGCCAGCAGCCAGGGGGGTTCCTCCAGATGGTACATTGAGCAGTTCTTC
CASSQGGSSRWYIEQFF
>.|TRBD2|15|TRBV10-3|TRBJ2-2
TGTGCCATCAGTGGAGGGACTAGCATTGGCGGGGAGCTGTTTTTT
CAISGGTSIGGELFF
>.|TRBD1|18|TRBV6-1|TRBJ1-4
TGTGCCAGCAGTGAAGGGTACAGGGGACCGCGGGAAAATGAAAAACTGTTTTTT
CASSEGYRGPRENEKLFF
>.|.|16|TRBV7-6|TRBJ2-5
TGTGCCAGCAGCTTAGGCTACCTGGCTAGCGCCGAGACCCAGTACTTC
CASSLGYLASAETQYF
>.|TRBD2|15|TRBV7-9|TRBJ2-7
TGTGCCAGCAGTTCTCCCACTAGCGGGCTGTACGAGCAGTACTTC
CASSSPTSGLYEQYF
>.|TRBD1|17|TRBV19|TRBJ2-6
TGTGCCAGTAGTCGGGGACAGGGGGGCTCTGGGGCCAACGTCCTGACTTTC
CASSRGQGGSGANVLTF
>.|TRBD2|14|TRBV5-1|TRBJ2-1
TGCGCCAGCAGCGCGGGAGGGCCTGTCAATGAGCAGTTCTTC
CASSAGGPVNEQFF
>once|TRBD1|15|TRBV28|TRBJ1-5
TGTGCCAGCAGTCCAACAGGGGTTGGCAATCAGCCCCAGCATTTT
CASSPTGVGNQPQHF
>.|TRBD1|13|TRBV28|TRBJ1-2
TGTGCCAGCAGTCCGGGACAGAGCAGGGGCTACACCTTC
CASSPGQSRGYTF
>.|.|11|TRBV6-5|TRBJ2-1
TGTGCCCTTCAAAGGGGAAATGAGCAGTTCTTC
CALQRGNEQFF
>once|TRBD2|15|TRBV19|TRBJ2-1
TGTGCCAGTACCCCGACTAGCGGGAGGATGAATGAGCAGTTCTTC
CASTPTSGRMNEQFF
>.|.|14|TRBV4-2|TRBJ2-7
TGTGCCAGCAGCCCGTACAGGGATCTCTACGAGCAGTACTTC
CASSPYRDLYEQYF
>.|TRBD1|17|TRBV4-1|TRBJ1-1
TGCGCCAGCAGCCAAGGCCCCGGGACAGGGGTCTTCCCTGAAGCTTTCTTT
CASSQGPGTGVFPEAFF
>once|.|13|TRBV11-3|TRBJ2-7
TGTGCCAGCAGCATTACAGTTCTCTACGAGCAGTACTTC
CASSITVLYEQYF
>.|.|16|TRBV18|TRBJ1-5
TGTGCCAGCTCACCACCGGCAGGGGCGAGCAATCAGCCCCAGCATTTT
CASSPPAGASNQPQHF
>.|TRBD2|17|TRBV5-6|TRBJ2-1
TGTGCCAGCAGCCGGACGACTAGCGGGAGTCCCTACAATGAGCAGTTCTTC
CASSRTTSGSPYNEQFF
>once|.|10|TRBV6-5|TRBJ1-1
TGTGCCACCGTATCGACTGAAGCTTTCTTT
CATVSTEAFF
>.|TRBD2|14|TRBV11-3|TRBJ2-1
TGTGCCAGCAGCCTACTAGCGGCGAACAATGAGCAGTTCTTC
CASSLLAANNEQFF
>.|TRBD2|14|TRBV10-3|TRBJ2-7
TGTGCCATCAGTGATAAGCGGGAGGTTTACGAGCAGTACTTC
CAISDKREVYEQYF
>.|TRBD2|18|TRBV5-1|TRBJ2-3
TGCGCCAGCAGCTTGTCCGCAGCGGGGTCGTCTAGCACAGATACGCAGTATTTT
CASSLSAAGSSSTDTQYF